Detailed here is one T cell receptor beta chain. No antigen is known for it. The CDR3 covers 13 residues. Germline lookup yields CDR1 LNHDA and CDR2 SQIVND (reference sequence). Trimming pared 1 base from V and 5 bases from J, leaving 8 bases between. In the PCR, 60 Vbeta and 13 Jbeta primers were used. The method was immunoSEQ multiplex PCR; TCRdb's version includes in-frame clones alone and lacks a portion of them. The sample has fewer than 120,000 clones, over 60% seen once; the top ten hold roughly 13%. This sample was included in a study of cytomegalovirus exposure and HLA in healthy donors. Regarding the study as a whole: Three CMV-associated chains were confirmed in vitro to be specific for CMV antigens.

The TCR originated in a man aged 30-40 years in good health and CMV-seropositive. V usage is TRBV19 and J usage is TRBJ2-5; D remains unclear. The sample was PBMCs. The CDR3 spells CASSIAPYETQYF. The CDR3 coding sequence is TGTGCCAGTAGTATAGCGCCCTATGAGACCCAGTACTTC.